This is a list of T cell receptor beta chains from one sample in a study of vaccination effects on CD4 cells after COVID-19. TCRdb keeps only in-frame clones here, not all; method: immunoSEQ multiplex PCR. The repertoire has under 35,000 clones, over 55% of them found once; the top ten carry approximately 8.8%. No antigen has been identified for these receptors. Source: CD4+ T cells from PBMCs cultured with HCoV-NL63 spike peptides, taken after COVID-19 vaccination. These receptors were obtained from a human donor who received a COVID-19 vaccine. Each CDR3 is given without its conserved first and last residue.

cdr3_aa | j_call | v_call
ASSSFRWPGELF | TRBJ2-2 | TRBV28
ASSPGTGTGSPLH | TRBJ1-6 | TRBV18
ASSLARGLGTEAF | TRBJ1-1 | TRBV7-9
ASSLVRLGTSGGMKQF | TRBJ2-1 | TRBV5-1
ASSLQPQGGYGYT | TRBJ1-2 | TRBV5-1
ASSLYAGGPGEQY | TRBJ2-7 | TRBV5-8
ASSQGQGASYEQY | TRBJ2-7 | TRBV18
ASRQQGAGEYLHEQF | TRBJ2-1 | TRBV19
ASSEALGVSGYGYT | TRBJ1-2 | TRBV2
ASSAQLAGGTFMY | TRBJ2-4 | TRBV9
ASSQSNWEGIQETQY | TRBJ2-5 | TRBV11-2
ASSQGGLAGVGTGELF | TRBJ2-2 | TRBV4-1
ASTLSRGGNYGYT | TRBJ1-2 | TRBV28
ATSESAGAKGDTQY | TRBJ2-3 | TRBV24-1
ATSQYPGNEQF | TRBJ2-1 | TRBV19
ASSPRGGSGANTEAF | TRBJ1-1 | TRBV7-8
ASRRGTGVTEAF | TRBJ1-1 | TRBV9
ASSLTSGSYEQY | TRBJ2-7 | TRBV3-1/TRBV3-2
ASSERVLTGNTIY | TRBJ1-3 | TRBV10-2
ASSPRDVQPQH | TRBJ1-5 | TRBV6-5
ASSLETSHQPQH | TRBJ1-5 | TRBV7-8
ASRDTFSGANVLT | TRBJ2-6 | TRBV27
ATSDSGTDTQY | TRBJ2-3 | TRBV24-1
ASSVAGGRQETQY | TRBJ2-5 | TRBV9
ASSLPGTSKETQY | TRBJ2-5 | TRBV5-4
ASRNPGTGSGYT | TRBJ1-2 | TRBV3-1/TRBV3-2
ASSQDRLAGDHEQY | TRBJ2-7 | TRBV3-1/TRBV3-2
ASSVILGIQY | TRBJ2-4 | TRBV12-3/TRBV12-4
ASSSAPGTTEAF | TRBJ1-1 | TRBV6-4
ASSMGIARDFVRGGEQF | TRBJ2-1 | TRBV19
ASSLTGEQF | TRBJ2-1 | TRBV5-6
ASSREGYGYT | TRBJ1-2 | TRBV7-8
ASSQLGQGPYGYT | TRBJ1-2 | TRBV3-1/TRBV3-2
ASSQEEGGGAYEQY | TRBJ2-7 | TRBV4-1
ASRPDRVSNQPQH | TRBJ1-5 | TRBV19
ASLASRNTEAF | TRBJ1-1 | TRBV5-1
ASSPHRGEAF | TRBJ1-1 | TRBV6-5